This is a list of T cell receptor beta chains from one sample in a study of OX40 agonist ivuxolimab in advanced cancers. Only in-frame clones appear in the TCRdb table, and some are missing; sequencing was by immunoSEQ multiplex PCR. The profile shows roughly 61,000 clones, 90% to 95% of them singletons. Sequenced material: CD4+ or CD8+ T cells sorted from blood, taken in a trial of the OX40 agonist ivuxolimab. The receptor set was obtained from an adult with an advanced solid tumor such as melanoma, head and neck, liver or kidney cancer. Each CDR3 is given with its conserved first and last residue. A D gene is named only where the DNA matches it firmly. Only some rows state a clone size, as once, few, many or a class for expanded clones.

abundance	d_gene	v_gene	j_gene	len	CDR3nt	CDR3aa
.	.	TRBV7-9	TRBJ2-7	17	TGTGCCAGCAGCTTAGGGGACGGAGGGACATTCTCCTACGAGCAGTACTTC	CASSLGDGGTFSYEQYF
.	.	TRBV7-9	TRBJ1-4	13	TGTGCCAGCAGCTCTTCAAACGAGGGAAAACTGTTTTTT	CASSSSNEGKLFF
.	.	TRBV28	TRBJ1-2	14	TGTGCCAGCAGTTTTAGCCAACAGGGTAACGGCTACACCTTC	CASSFSQQGNGYTF
.	.	TRBV10-3	TRBJ2-3	14	TGTGCCATCAGCGGATTGGGGGACACAGATACGCAGTATTTT	CAISGLGDTDTQYF
.	.	TRBV5-4	TRBJ2-2	15	TGTGCCAGCAGCATCGTAACAGGTGTGACCGGGGAGCTGTTTTTT	CASSIVTGVTGELFF
.	TRBD1	TRBV9	TRBJ1-2	14	TGTGCCAGCAGCCCAGACAGGGCAGGCTATGGCTACACCTTC	CASSPDRAGYGYTF
.	.	TRBV6-1	TRBJ2-7	16	TGTGCCAGCAGTGAATGGGTTCGAGGGAGCTCCTACGAGCAGTACTTC	CASSEWVRGSSYEQYF
.	.	TRBV19	TRBJ1-5	15	TGTGCCAGTACCATGGGCACCTATAGCAATCAGCCCCAGCATTTT	CASTMGTYSNQPQHF
.	.	TRBV5-5	TRBJ2-7	11	TGTGCCAGCAGCTTGGGCGGCGAGCAGTACTTC	CASSLGGEQYF
.	TRBD2	TRBV5-1	TRBJ2-5	15	TGCGCCAGCAGCTTGTGGGGGGGTTTACAAGAGACCCAGTACTTC	CASSLWGGLQETQYF
once	.	TRBV15	TRBJ1-4	15	TGTGCCACCAGCGCCCGTCAGGACCTTAATGAAAAACTGTTTTTT	CATSARQDLNEKLFF
.	TRBD1	TRBV4-2	TRBJ1-1	19	TGTGCCAGCAGCCACGGGACAGGGGATTGGAACCGGATGAACACTGAAGCTTTCTTT	CASSHGTGDWNRMNTEAFF
.	.	TRBV9	TRBJ2-7	14	TGTGCCAGCAGCCTCGGGGGAGCTACCTACGAGCAGTACTTC	CASSLGGATYEQYF
once	.	TRBV6-5	TRBJ2-1	12	TGTGCCAGCAGCCCCGACCAGAATGAGCAGTTCTTC	CASSPDQNEQFF
.	TRBD1	TRBV11-2	TRBJ2-7	13	TGTGCCAGCAGCCGTGGGACAGGCCCCTTGCCTTTCTTC	CASSRGTGPLPFF
.	.	TRBV14	TRBJ2-3	13	TGTGCCAGCAGCCAAGTAGTCGGGGATACGCAGTATTTT	CASSQVVGDTQYF
.	TRBD1	TRBV2	TRBJ1-2	14	TGTGCCAGCAGTTACGCAGGGGGCAACTATGGCTACACCTTC	CASSYAGGNYGYTF
once	.	TRBV5-5	TRBJ2-7	15	TGTGCCAGCAGACTGGGTTGGGGGGCCTCCTACGAGCAGTACTTC	CASRLGWGASYEQYF
.	.	TRBV9	TRBJ1-1	13	TGTGCCAGCAGCGATACACCGAACACTGAAGCTTTCTTT	CASSDTPNTEAFF
few	.	TRBV18	TRBJ1-2	14	TGTGCCAGCTCACCACCGACAATCCAATATGGCTACACCTTC	CASSPPTIQYGYTF
.	.	TRBV7-9	TRBJ1-2	13	TGTGCCAGCAGCTTAGCGACAGGCTATGGCTACACCTTC	CASSLATGYGYTF
.	TRBD1	TRBV7-9	TRBJ2-7	13	TGTGCCAGCAGCAAACCACAGGGGTACGAGCAGTACTTC	CASSKPQGYEQYF
.	.	TRBV6-5	TRBJ2-7	15	TGTGCCAGCAGTCACACAAGACAGAATGACTACGAGCAGTACTTC	CASSHTRQNDYEQYF
many	TRBD1	TRBV19	TRBJ1-2	13	TGTGCCACTGACACCGGGACAGCCTATGGCTACACCTTC	CATDTGTAYGYTF
.	.	TRBV19	TRBJ2-7	15	TGTGCCAGTAGAATTGCGACTGGGGGTTCCTACGAGCAGTACTTC	CASRIATGGSYEQYF
.	.	TRBV6-6	TRBJ2-7	15	TGTGCCAGCAGCCGAAATCCGCGCACCTTCGACGAGCAGTACTTC	CASSRNPRTFDEQYF
.	.	TRBV7-9	TRBJ1-5	14	TGTGCCAGCAGCTCAGCATATAGCAATCAGCCCCAGCATTTT	CASSSAYSNQPQHF
.	.	TRBV21-1	TRBJ2-5	12	TGTGCCAGCAGCAACGGAGGGGAGACCCAGTACTTC	CASSNGGETQYF
once	.	TRBV27	TRBJ1-4	14	TGTGCCAGCTCCGCGGGACATACGCTTGGGAAACTGTTTTTT	CASSAGHTLGKLFF
.	.	TRBV11-2	TRBJ1-3	14	TGTGCCAGCAGCTTAGAAGTCTCTGGAAACACCATATATTTT	CASSLEVSGNTIYF
.	TRBD2	TRBV29-1	TRBJ2-1	18	TGCAGCGTGGGATTCCTAGCGGGGGGGCCCTCAATCAGAAATGAGCAGTTCTTC	CSVGFLAGGPSIRNEQFF
.	TRBD1	TRBV7-9	TRBJ1-1	17	TGTGCCAGCAGCTTACCCCGACAGGGAACACCGAACACTGAAGCTTTCTTT	CASSLPRQGTPNTEAFF
.	TRBD1	TRBV7-9	TRBJ2-7	14	TGTGCCAGCAGCTTTAACGACAGGGGGTGGGAGCAGTACTTC	CASSFNDRGWEQYF
.	.	TRBV27	TRBJ1-1	15	TGTGCCAGCAGTTTATCGAGGACACTGAACACTGAAGCTTTCTTT	CASSLSRTLNTEAFF
.	.	TRBV28	TRBJ2-7	11	TGTGCCAGCAGCAAGGGGAGGGAGCAGTACTTC	CASSKGREQYF